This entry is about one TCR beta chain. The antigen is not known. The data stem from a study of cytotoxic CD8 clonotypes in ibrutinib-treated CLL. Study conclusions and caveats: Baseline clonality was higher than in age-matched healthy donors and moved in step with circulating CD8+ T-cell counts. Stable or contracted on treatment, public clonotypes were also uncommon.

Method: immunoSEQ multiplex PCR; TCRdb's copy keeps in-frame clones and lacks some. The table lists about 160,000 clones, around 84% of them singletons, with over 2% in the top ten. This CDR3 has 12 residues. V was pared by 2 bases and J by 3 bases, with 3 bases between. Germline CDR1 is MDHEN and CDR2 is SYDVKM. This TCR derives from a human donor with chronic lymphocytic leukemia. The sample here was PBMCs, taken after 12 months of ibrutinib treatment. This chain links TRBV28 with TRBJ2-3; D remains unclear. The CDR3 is CASSLATDTQYF. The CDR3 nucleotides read TGTGCCAGCAGTTTAGCAACAGATACGCAGTATTTT.